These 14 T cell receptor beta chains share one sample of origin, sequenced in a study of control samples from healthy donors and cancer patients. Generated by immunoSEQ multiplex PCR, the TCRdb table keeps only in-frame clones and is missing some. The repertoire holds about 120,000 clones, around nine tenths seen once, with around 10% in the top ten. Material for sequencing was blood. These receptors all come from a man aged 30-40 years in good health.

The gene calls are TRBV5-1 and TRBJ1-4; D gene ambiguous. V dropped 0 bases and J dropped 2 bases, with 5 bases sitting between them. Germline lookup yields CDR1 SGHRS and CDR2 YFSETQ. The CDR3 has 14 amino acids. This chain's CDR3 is CASSLEPTNEKLFF. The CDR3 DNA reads TGCGCCAGCAGCTTGGAACCCACTAATGAAAAACTGTTTTTT. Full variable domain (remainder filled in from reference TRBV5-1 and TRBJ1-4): KAGVTQTPRYLIKTRGQQVTLSCSPISGHRSVSWYQQTPGQGLQFLFEYFSETQRNKGNFPGRFSGRQFSNSRSEMNVSTLELGDSALYLCASSLEPTNEKLFFGSGTQLSVL.

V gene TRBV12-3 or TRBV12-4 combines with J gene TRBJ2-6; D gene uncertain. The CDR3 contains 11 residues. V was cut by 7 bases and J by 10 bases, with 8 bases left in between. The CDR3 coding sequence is TGTGCCAGCACCTCCCTTAACGTCCTGACTTTC. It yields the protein CASTSLNVLTF.

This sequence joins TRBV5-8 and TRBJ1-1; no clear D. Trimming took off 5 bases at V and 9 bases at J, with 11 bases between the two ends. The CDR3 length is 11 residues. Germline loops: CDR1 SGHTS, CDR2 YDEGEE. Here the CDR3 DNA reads TGTGCCAGCAGTATACTATATCAAGCTTTCTTT. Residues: CASSILYQAFF.

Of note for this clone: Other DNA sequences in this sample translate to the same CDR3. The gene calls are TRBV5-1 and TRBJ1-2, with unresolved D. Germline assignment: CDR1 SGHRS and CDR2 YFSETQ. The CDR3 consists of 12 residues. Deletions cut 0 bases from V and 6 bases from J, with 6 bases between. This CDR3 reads CASSLGGNGYTF. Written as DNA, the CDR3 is TGCGCCAGCAGCTTGGGAGGGAATGGCTACACCTTC.

The CDR3 region is CATSDTTGAYGYTF. In nucleotides, the CDR3 is TGTGCCACCAGTGATACCACAGGGGCCTATGGCTACACCTTC. V and J are TRBV24-1 and TRBJ1-2, with 7 bases lining up with TRBD1. The germline V gene encodes CDR1 KGHDR and CDR2 SFDVKD. The V and J ends lost 3 bases and 4 bases, in that order; junction bases with no gene match: 4. The CDR3 consists of 14 residues.

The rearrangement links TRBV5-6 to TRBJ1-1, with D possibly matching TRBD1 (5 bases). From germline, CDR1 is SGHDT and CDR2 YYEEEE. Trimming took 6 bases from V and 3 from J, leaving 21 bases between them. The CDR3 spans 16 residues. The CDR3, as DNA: TGTGCCAGCAACCCCCGTGGGGGAGGGATATACACTGAAGCTTTCTTT. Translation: CASNPRGGGIYTEAFF.

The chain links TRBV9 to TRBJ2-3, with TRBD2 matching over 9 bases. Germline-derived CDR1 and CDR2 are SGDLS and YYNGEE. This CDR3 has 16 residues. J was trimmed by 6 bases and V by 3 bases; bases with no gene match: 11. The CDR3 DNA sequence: TGTGCCAGCAGCGGAGCGGGGGGCATGGTTGGCGATACGCAGTATTTT. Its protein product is CASSGAGGMVGDTQYF.

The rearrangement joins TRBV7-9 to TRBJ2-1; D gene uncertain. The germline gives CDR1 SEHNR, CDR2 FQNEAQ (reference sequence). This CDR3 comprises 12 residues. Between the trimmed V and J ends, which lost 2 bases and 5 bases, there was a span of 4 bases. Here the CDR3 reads CASSLRDNEQFF. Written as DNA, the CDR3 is TGTGCCAGCAGCTTACGCGACAATGAGCAGTTCTTC.

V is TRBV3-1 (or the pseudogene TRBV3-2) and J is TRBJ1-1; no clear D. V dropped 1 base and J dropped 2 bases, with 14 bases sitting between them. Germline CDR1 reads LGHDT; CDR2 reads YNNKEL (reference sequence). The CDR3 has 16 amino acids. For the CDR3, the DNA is TGTGCCAGCAGCCAAGTGGAATCAGTCAGAAACACTGAAGCTTTCTTT. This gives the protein CASSQVESVRNTEAFF.

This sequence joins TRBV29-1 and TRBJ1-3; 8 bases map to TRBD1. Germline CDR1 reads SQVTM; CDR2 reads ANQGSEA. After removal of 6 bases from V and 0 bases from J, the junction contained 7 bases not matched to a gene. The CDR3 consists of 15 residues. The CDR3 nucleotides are TGCAGCGTGATTTTAGGACAGGGCTCTGGAAACACCATATATTTT. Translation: CSVILGQGSGNTIYF.

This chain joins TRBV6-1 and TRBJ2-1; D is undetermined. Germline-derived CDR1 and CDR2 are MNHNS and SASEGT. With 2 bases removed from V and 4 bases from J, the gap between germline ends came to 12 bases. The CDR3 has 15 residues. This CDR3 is CASSETSYPYNEQFF. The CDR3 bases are TGTGCCAGCAGTGAAACAAGCTACCCTTACAATGAGCAGTTCTTC.

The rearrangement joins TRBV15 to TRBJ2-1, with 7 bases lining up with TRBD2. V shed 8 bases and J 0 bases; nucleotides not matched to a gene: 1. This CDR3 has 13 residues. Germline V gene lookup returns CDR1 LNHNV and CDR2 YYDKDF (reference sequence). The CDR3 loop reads CATGRASYNEQFF. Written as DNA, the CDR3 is TGTGCCACCGGGAGGGCCTCCTACAATGAGCAGTTCTTC.

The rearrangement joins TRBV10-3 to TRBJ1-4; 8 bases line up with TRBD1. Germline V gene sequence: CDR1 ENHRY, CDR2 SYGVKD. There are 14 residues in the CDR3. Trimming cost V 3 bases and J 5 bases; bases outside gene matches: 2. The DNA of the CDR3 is TGTGCCATCAGTGATAGGACAGGGAATGAAAAACTGTTTTTT. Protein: CAISDRTGNEKLFF.

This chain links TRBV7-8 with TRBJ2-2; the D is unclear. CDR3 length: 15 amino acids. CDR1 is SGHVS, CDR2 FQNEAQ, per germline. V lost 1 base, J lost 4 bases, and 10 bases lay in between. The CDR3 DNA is TGTGCCAGCAGCTTAGTTCGGGCAGCCACCGGGGAGCTGTTTTTT. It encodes CASSLVRAATGELFF.